The rows below give T cell receptor beta chains drawn from one sample of a study of blood T cell repertoires in COVID-19. Sequencing was performed with immunoSEQ multiplex PCR; in TCRdb, only in-frame clones are kept and a portion is missing. The sample lists about 42,000 clones; 80% to 90% were seen once. Sequenced input: peripheral blood. The receptors originated from a woman aged 70-85 years in a cohort sampled during active COVID-19. The CDR3 runs from the conserved cysteine through the conserved F or W. A D gene is named only where the DNA matches it firmly. Some rows mark clone size as missing; the rest say once, few, many or name a class of expanded clone.

D,size,J,V,CDR3,DNA
TRBD2,.,TRBJ2-3,TRBV5-5,CASSKGTSGNTDTQYF,TGTGCCAGCAGCAAAGGGACTAGCGGAAACACAGATACGCAGTATTTT
.,.,TRBJ1-6,TRBV28,CASSFSGNGYYNSPLHF,TGTGCCAGCAGTTTTTCAGGGAATGGTTACTATAATTCACCCCTCCACTTT
.,.,TRBJ1-6,TRBV30,CAWSGGTSYNSPLHF,TGTGCCTGGAGTGGAGGAACTTCCTATAATTCACCCCTCCACTTT
TRBD1,once,TRBJ1-1,TRBV2,CASRSQGGNTEAFF,TGTGCCAGCAGATCCCAGGGGGGGAACACTGAAGCTTTCTTT
TRBD2,.,TRBJ2-2,TRBV10-2,CASRLAGGSRELFF,TGCGCCAGCAGGCTAGCGGGAGGCAGCCGGGAGCTGTTTTTT
.,few,TRBJ2-7,TRBV9,CASSVGGASSYEQYF,TGTGCCAGCAGCGTAGGCGGGGCTAGCTCCTACGAGCAGTACTTC
.,.,TRBJ1-4,TRBV7-3,CASSLPRGHHEKLFF,TGTGCCAGCAGCCTTCCACGCGGGCATCATGAAAAACTGTTTTTT
.,.,TRBJ1-1,TRBV2,CASSETGREDTEAFF,TGTGCCAGCAGTGAAACAGGCAGGGAGGACACTGAAGCTTTCTTT
.,.,TRBJ2-3,TRBV5-4,CASSPSGSSTDTQYF,TGTGCCAGCAGCCCCAGCGGGTCAAGCACAGATACGCAGTATTTT
.,.,TRBJ1-2,TRBV19,CASFDLGQNYGYTF,TGTGCCAGTTTCGACCTCGGACAAAACTATGGCTACACCTTC
TRBD1,.,TRBJ2-7,TRBV19,CASSLRQGGVYEQYF,TGTGCCAGTAGTCTACGACAGGGGGGAGTCTACGAGCAGTACTTC
.,many,TRBJ1-1,TRBV5-4,CASSFRPRSEAFF,TGTGCCAGCAGCTTTCGGCCGAGGAGTGAAGCTTTCTTT
TRBD2,few,TRBJ2-3,TRBV7-2,CASSPEGGPDTQYF,TGTGCCAGCAGCCCCGAGGGAGGGCCAGATACGCAGTATTTT
TRBD1,once,TRBJ1-4,TRBV5-1,CASSSLTDRGHEKLFF,TGCGCCAGCAGCTCGCTTACTGACAGGGGGCACGAAAAACTGTTTTTT
.,.,TRBJ2-2,TRBV19,CASNQNTGELFF,TGTGCCAGTAATCAGAACACCGGGGAGCTGTTTTTT
TRBD1,.,TRBJ1-4,TRBV6-6,CASSYVGQYMELFF,TGTGCCAGCAGTTATGTGGGACAGTACATGGAACTGTTTTTT
.,.,TRBJ2-1,TRBV9,CASSVEPRANEQFF,TGTGCCAGCAGCGTAGAACCCAGGGCCAATGAGCAGTTCTTC
.,.,TRBJ1-1,TRBV7-2,CASSLGGPIPEAFF,TGTGCCAGCAGCTTAGGGGGGCCAATTCCTGAAGCTTTCTTT
.,once,TRBJ2-7,TRBV2,CASSDLLVVNEQYF,TGTGCCAGCAGTGATCTCCTAGTGGTGAACGAGCAGTACTTC
.,.,TRBJ1-2,TRBV4-3,CASSQTPLYGYTF,TGCGCCAGCAGCCAAACACCACTATATGGCTACACCTTC
.,.,TRBJ2-2,TRBV6-6,CASRSGEGSGELFF,TGTGCCAGCAGATCAGGGGAAGGATCCGGGGAGCTGTTTTTT
.,.,TRBJ2-2,TRBV5-1,CASSRVSRNTGELFF,TGCGCCAGCAGCCGGGTCTCGAGGAACACCGGGGAGCTGTTTTTT
TRBD1,.,TRBJ1-1,TRBV5-1,CASMTGGNTEAFF,TGCGCCAGCATGACAGGGGGGAACACTGAAGCTTTCTTT
TRBD2,.,TRBJ2-7,TRBV7-2,CASSSPPLAGRPYEQYF,TGTGCCAGCAGCTCCCCCCCCCTAGCGGGACGACCCTACGAGCAGTACTTC